This TCR beta chain was retrieved from a study of PD-1 blockade in classical Hodgkin lymphoma. The study, taken as a whole, reports: Complete responders entered with baseline diversity on par with newly diagnosed patients, the results showed.

The V gene lost 0 bases and the J gene lost 7 bases, with 18 bases spanning the gap. CDR1 GTSNPN and CDR2 SVGIG come from the germline V gene (reference sequence). The CDR3 sequence is 16 residues long. Specified time point: cycle 4 day 1 (C4D1), after 6 weeks of nivolumab. Autologous stem cell transplantation was followed by relapse in every patient, and brentuximab vedotin exposure varied. With regard to this clone: Its target is unknown.

The data were produced by immunoSEQ multiplex PCR, yet TCRdb's version contains in-frame clones alone and is incomplete. The profile shows around 25,000 clones, 85% to 90% of them singletons. The sample in question was peripheral blood mononuclear cells (PBMCs), obtained before the fourth cycle of nivolumab. The chain couples TRBV30 to TRBJ2-2; D may correspond to TRBD1 or TRBD2 (5 bases each). The receptor comes from a human donor with classical Hodgkin lymphoma. CDR3 bases: TGTGCCTGGAGTGTAGGGACCTTCGGGACGAACGGGGAGCTGTTTTTT. Protein product: CAWSVGTFGTNGELFF.